This entry lists 16 T cell receptor beta chains sequenced from one sample in a study of T cell responses to AZD1222 COVID-19 vaccine. Repertoires were generated with immunoSEQ multiplex PCR, while TCRdb's copy carries only in-frame clones and drops some. The sample records fewer than 200,000 clones, around 90% being singletons. The material sequenced was peripheral blood, taken on day 0 of AZD1222 vaccination. All receptors derive from an adult in good health.

The gene calls are TRBV28 and TRBJ1-1, with no clear D. Per germline, CDR1 MDHEN and CDR2 SYDVKM. This CDR3 is built from 14 residues. Trimming stripped 2 bases from V and 1 base from J, with 8 bases between. The CDR3 nucleotides read TGTGCCAGCAGTTTACGTAATCGGAACACTGAAGCTTTCTTT. It codes for CASSLRNRNTEAFF.

The genes are TRBV4-2 and TRBJ1-1, with TRBD1 matching 7 bases. The CDR3 totals 18 residues. With V trimmed by 1 base and J by 5 bases, 16 bases remained unmatched. The V gene's germline CDR1 is LGHNA and CDR2 YNFKEQ. CDR3 in amino acids: CASSQGGVREGARTEAFF. The CDR3 DNA reads TGTGCCAGCAGCCAAGGAGGGGTTCGGGAGGGGGCGCGGACTGAAGCTTTCTTT.

The CDR3 sequence is CASSYSETVYGYTF. The CDR3 DNA sequence: TGTGCCAGCAGTTACTCTGAGACGGTCTATGGCTACACCTTC. This rearrangement joins TRBV6-2 or TRBV6-3 to TRBJ1-2; D remains ambiguous. The CDR3 totals 14 residues. The germline V gene encodes CDR1 MNHEY and CDR2 SVGEGT. Between the trimmed V and J ends, which lost 0 bases and 4 bases, there was a span of 9 bases.

In nucleotides, the CDR3 is TGTGCCAGCAGCTTGGAGAATCAGCCCCAGCATTTT. Residues: CASSLENQPQHF. The chain has TRBV5-6 and TRBJ1-5; no clear D. CDR1 is SGHDT and CDR2 is YYEEEE in the germline V gene. Between the trimmed V and J ends, which lost 0 bases and 4 bases, there was a span of 2 bases. The CDR3 is 12 residues long. Filled out from reference TRBV5-6 and TRBJ1-5, the complete variable domain reads DAGVTQSPTHLIKTRGQQVTLRCSPKSGHDTVSWYQQALGQGPQFIFQYYEEEERQRGNFPDRFSGHQFPNYSSELNVNALLLGDSALYLCASSLENQPQHFGDGTRLSIL.

This clone has just a few counts. The chain joins TRBV28 to TRBJ1-1; no clear D. CDR3 size: 13 residues. Germline CDR1 and CDR2: MDHEN and SYDVKM. Deletions cut 10 bases from V and 1 base from J, with 13 bases between. The CDR3 here is CATWVWPNTEAFF. The CDR3 coding sequence is TGTGCCACATGGGTCTGGCCGAACACTGAAGCTTTCTTT.

V is TRBV2 and J is TRBJ1-1; D is unresolved. Trimming left V 7 bases short and J 1 base short, with 13 bases between. The CDR3 has 14 amino acids. Germline-derived CDR1 and CDR2 are SNHLY and FYNNEI. CDR3 loop: CASNPLAANTEAFF. CDR3 sequence (DNA): TGTGCCAGCAATCCCCTGGCGGCGAACACTGAAGCTTTCTTT.

The chain couples TRBV10-3 to TRBJ2-7; tentatively, D is TRBD2 (6 bases). The V gene lost 2 bases and the J gene lost 0 bases, with 14 bases spanning the gap. CDR1 and CDR2 (germline): ENHRY, SYGVKD. The CDR3 is 16 amino acids. The DNA for the CDR3 is TGTGCCATCAGTGAGATGGGAGAGCGGGCCTCCTACGAGCAGTACTTC. It specifies CAISEMGERASYEQYF.

The chain uses TRBV10-1 and TRBJ2-3, with 7 bases lining up with TRBD2. The CDR3 has 15 residues. CDR1 WNHNN and CDR2 SYGVQD come from the germline V gene (reference sequence). Trimming cost V 3 bases and J 0 bases; bases outside gene matches: 3. This CDR3 reads CASSDWRGSTDTQYF. CDR3 nucleotides: TGCGCCAGCAGTGATTGGCGGGGGAGCACAGATACGCAGTATTTT.

V usage is TRBV12-5 and J usage is TRBJ1-1; perhaps TRBD1 as D (6 bases). Between the trimmed V and J ends, which lost 2 bases and 3 bases, there was a span of 13 bases. Germline V gene lookup returns CDR1 LGHNT and CDR2 FRNRAP. This CDR3 has 15 residues. The CDR3 is CASGLWGGWDTEAFF. The CDR3 bases are TGTGCTAGTGGTTTGTGGGGGGGCTGGGACACTGAAGCTTTCTTT.

This sequence joins TRBV5-4 and TRBJ2-1; possibly TRBD1 or TRBD2 for D (5 bases each). The V gene's germline CDR1 is SGHNT and CDR2 YYREEE (reference sequence). V gave up 5 bases and J gave up 3 bases, with 12 bases separating them. This CDR3 spans 14 amino acids. The CDR3 sequence is CASSPLGDYNEQFF. The CDR3 DNA reads TGTGCCAGCAGTCCCCTGGGGGACTACAATGAGCAGTTCTTC.

The V and J genes are TRBV7-8 and TRBJ2-3; 11 bases map to TRBD2. The V segment lost 4 bases and the J segment 1 base; nucleotides outside the gene matches: 1. This CDR3 comprises 15 residues. Germline V lookup: CDR1 SGHVS, CDR2 FQNEAQ. The CDR3 DNA reads TGTGCCAGCAGCTCACTAGCGGGGGGCACAGATACGCAGTATTTT. Translated, it gives CASSSLAGGTDTQYF.

The chain employs TRBV13 and TRBJ1-5; D is ambiguous. The germline V gene encodes CDR1 PRHDT and CDR2 FYEKMQ (reference sequence). Deletions cut 5 bases from V and 4 bases from J, with 12 bases between. The CDR3 contains 14 residues. In DNA, the CDR3 is TGTGCCAGCAGCCTCTCAGGCGGAAATCAGCCCCAGCATTTT. This sequence encodes CASSLSGGNQPQHF. The whole variable domain, remainder taken from reference TRBV13 and TRBJ1-5, is AAGVIQSPRHLIKEKRETATLKCYPIPRHDTVYWYQQGPGQDPQFLISFYEKMQSDKGSIPDRFSAQQFSDYHSELNMSSLELGDSALYFCASSLSGGNQPQHFGDGTRLSIL.

The chain links TRBV19 to TRBJ2-3, with D tentatively TRBD2 (5 bases). This CDR3 is built from 16 residues. Trimming took off 3 bases at V and 2 bases at J, with 15 bases between the two ends. Germline assignment: CDR1 LNHDA and CDR2 SQIVND (reference sequence). The CDR3 sequence: CASSIFSGSPTDTQYF. CDR3 sequence (DNA): TGTGCCAGTAGTATTTTTTCGGGATCGCCCACAGATACGCAGTATTTT.

V is TRBV6-6 and J is TRBJ1-3; no definite D call. Trimming left V 3 bases short and J 0 bases short, with 6 bases between. This CDR3 contains 14 residues. Germline-derived CDR1 and CDR2 are MNHNY and SVGAGI (reference sequence). CDR3 nucleotides: TGTGCCAGCAGTTATGGACGCTCTGGAAACACCATATATTTT. It codes for CASSYGRSGNTIYF.

The chain links TRBV4-1 to TRBJ2-7, with 8 bases fitting TRBD2. Germline CDR1 and CDR2: MGHRA and YSYEKL. V shed 0 bases and J 4 bases; nucleotides not matched to a gene: 11. This CDR3 has 17 amino acids. This chain's CDR3 is CASSQDPLGTRRYEQYF. The CDR3 DNA follows: TGCGCCAGCAGCCAAGATCCCCTCGGGACTAGACGGTACGAGCAGTACTTC.

The CDR3 is CASSQDRMQEHSNQPQHF. The CDR3 region has the DNA TGTGCCAGCAGCCAAGACCGAATGCAGGAACATAGCAATCAGCCCCAGCATTTT. The V and J genes are TRBV3-1 (or the pseudogene TRBV3-2) and TRBJ1-5, with D uncertain. V was shortened by 0 bases and J by 0 bases, with 15 bases between the two germline ends. Germline lookup yields CDR1 LGHDT and CDR2 YNNKEL (reference sequence). The CDR3 runs to 18 residues.